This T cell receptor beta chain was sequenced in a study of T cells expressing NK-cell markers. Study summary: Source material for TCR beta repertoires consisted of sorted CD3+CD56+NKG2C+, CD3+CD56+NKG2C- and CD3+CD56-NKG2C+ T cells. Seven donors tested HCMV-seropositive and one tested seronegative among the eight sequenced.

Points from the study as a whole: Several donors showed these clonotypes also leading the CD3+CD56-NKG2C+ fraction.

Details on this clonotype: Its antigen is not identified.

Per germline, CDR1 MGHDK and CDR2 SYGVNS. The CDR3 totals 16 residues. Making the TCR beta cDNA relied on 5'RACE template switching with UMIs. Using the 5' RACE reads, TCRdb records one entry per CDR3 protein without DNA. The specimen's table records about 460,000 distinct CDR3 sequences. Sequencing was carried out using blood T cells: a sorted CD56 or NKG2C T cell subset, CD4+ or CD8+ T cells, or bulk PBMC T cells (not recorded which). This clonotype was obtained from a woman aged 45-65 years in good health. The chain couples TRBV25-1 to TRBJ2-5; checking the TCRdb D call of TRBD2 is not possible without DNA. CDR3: CASSATSGRGQETQYF. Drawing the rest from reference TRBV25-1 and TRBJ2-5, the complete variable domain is EADIYQTPRYLVIGTGKKITLECSQTMGHDKMYWYQQDPGMELHLIHYSYGVNSTEKGDLSSESTVSRIRTEHFPLTLESARPSHTSQYLCASSATSGRGQETQYFGPGTRLLVL.